One and the same sample provided the 26 T cell receptor beta chains below, sequenced in a study of cytomegalovirus exposure and HLA in healthy donors. PCR employed 60 Vbeta and 13 Jbeta primers. The protocol was immunoSEQ multiplex PCR, while the TCRdb copy is restricted to in-frame clones and leaves out a portion. The sample yields about 120,000 clones, roughly 80% seen once. Sequencing was performed on PBMCs. The receptors shown here come from a middle-aged woman in good health and CMV-seropositive.

The chain couples TRBV11-2 to TRBJ1-6; the D gene is possibly TRBD1 (6 bases). The V end lost 6 bases, the J end lost 9 bases, and 18 bases lay between the germline ends. The V gene's germline CDR1 is SGHAT and CDR2 FQNNGV. The CDR3 totals 15 residues. CDR3 sequence reads: CASSLGGGRSSPLHF. CDR3 sequence (DNA): TGTGCCAGCAGTCTAGGGGGGGGGAGATCTTCACCCCTCCACTTT.

This chain uses TRBV7-9 with TRBJ1-3; tentatively, D is TRBD1 (6 bases). Trimming removed 5 bases at V and 0 bases at J, with 14 bases between. Germline lookup yields CDR1 SEHNR and CDR2 FQNEAQ (reference sequence). This CDR3 region has 16 residues. CDR3 nucleotide sequence: TGTGCCAGCAGCAAGCTGACAGGACTCTCTGGAAACACCATATATTTT. Translation: CASSKLTGLSGNTIYF.

This sequence joins TRBV30 and TRBJ2-5, with D possibly TRBD2 on 5 matching bases. CDR1 and CDR2 from the germline V gene are GTSNPN and SVGIG (reference sequence). There are 14 residues in the CDR3. Trimming stripped 3 bases from V and 1 base from J, with 12 bases between. The DNA for the CDR3 is TGTGCCTGGAGCCCTGGACTTTCCCAAGAGACCCAGTACTTC. It yields the protein CAWSPGLSQETQYF.

The rearrangement joins TRBV7-2 to TRBJ1-4, with D uncertain. Germline V gene data show CDR1 as SGHTA and CDR2 as FQGNSA. The CDR3 has 14 residues. The germline V and J ends were trimmed by 2 bases and 7 bases, with 11 bases remaining between them. In DNA, the CDR3 is TGTGCCAGCAGCTTAAATCCGGAGGCTGAAAAACTGTTTTTT. Translated, it gives CASSLNPEAEKLFF.

The chain joins TRBV4-1 to TRBJ2-3; 8 nucleotides match TRBD2. The trim removed 3 bases at V and 5 bases at J, leaving 13 bases unmatched. Per germline, CDR1 MGHRA and CDR2 YSYEKL. CDR3 length: 17 residues. CDR3 bases: TGCGCCAGCAGCCACGATCGGGAGGGCAAGGAGGGAGATACGCAGTATTTT. Translation: CASSHDREGKEGDTQYF.

This clone was seen a few times. The chain has TRBV5-6 and TRBJ1-1; TRBD1 is a possible D gene (6 bases). The CDR3 is made up of 16 amino acids. Germline CDR1 reads SGHDT; CDR2 reads YYEEEE. V was cut by 0 bases and J by 5 bases, with 17 bases left in between. Written as DNA, the CDR3 is TGTGCCAGCAGCTTGGGGGGGGGCAGGGCCGAGACTGAAGCTTTCTTT. It codes for CASSLGGGRAETEAFF.

The V gene is TRBV7-9, the J gene TRBJ2-3; the D is unclear. The CDR3 sequence is 15 residues long. CDR1 and CDR2 from the germline V gene are SEHNR and FQNEAQ (reference sequence). The ends were cut back, 3 bases at V and 0 bases at J, with 10 bases in the middle. The CDR3 is CASSFGSVSTDTQYF. CDR3 bases: TGTGCCAGCAGCTTTGGAAGCGTCAGCACAGATACGCAGTATTTT.

The chain links TRBV5-4 to TRBJ2-2; TRBD2 matches 10 bases. CDR3 length: 16 amino acids. Germline V gene data show CDR1 as SGHNT and CDR2 as YYREEE (reference sequence). The V segment lost 4 bases and the J segment 6 bases; nucleotides outside the gene matches: 9. The CDR3 region is CASSRDSGLAAGELFF. In DNA, the CDR3 is TGTGCCAGCAGCAGGGACTCAGGACTAGCGGCCGGGGAGCTGTTTTTT.

A note on this clone: The identical CDR3 is also encoded by other nucleotide sequences in the sample. The genes are TRBV6-5 and TRBJ1-6; a possible D gene is TRBD1 (6 bases). This CDR3 is 15 amino acids long. V shed 0 bases and J shed 8 bases, with 11 bases lying between them. Germline lookup yields CDR1 MNHEY and CDR2 SVGAGI. CDR3 region: CASSYSDRVDSPLHF. The CDR3 nucleotides read TGTGCCAGCAGTTACTCGGACAGAGTTGATTCACCCCTCCACTTT.

The V and J genes are TRBV7-2 and TRBJ2-1; D is possibly TRBD1 (6 bases). The ends were cut back, 1 base at V and 3 bases at J, with 16 bases in the middle. The CDR3 is 17 residues long. CDR1 SGHTA and CDR2 FQGNSA come from the germline V gene. The CDR3 nucleotides are TGTGCCAGCAGCTTAGTACGTGTAGGCAGGGGCTACAATGAGCAGTTCTTC. It is translated as CASSLVRVGRGYNEQFF.

The chain carries TRBV7-2 and TRBJ2-7, with TRBD2 as a possible D gene (5 bases). CDR1 and CDR2 (germline): SGHTA, FQGNSA. The CDR3 length is 16 residues. Trimming took off 8 bases at V and 7 bases at J, with 27 bases between the two ends. CDR3 sequence: CASGRVRAGPSIEQYF. The CDR3 coding sequence is TGTGCCAGCGGCCGGGTGAGGGCAGGACCCTCAATTGAGCAGTACTTC.

The V call is TRBV14, the J call TRBJ2-2; the D is unclear. Per the germline V gene, CDR1 is SGHDN and CDR2 is FVKESK. CDR3 size: 14 residues. Trimming removed 2 bases at V and 6 bases at J, with 10 bases between. This chain's CDR3 is CASSQLFRPGELFF. The CDR3 DNA sequence: TGTGCCAGCAGCCAATTATTTCGTCCCGGGGAGCTGTTTTTT.

The CDR3 loop reads CASRAAGLSPEQYF. In nucleotides, the CDR3 is TGTGCCAGCAGGGCGGCAGGGTTGTCTCCGGAGCAGTACTTC. The chain couples TRBV2 to TRBJ2-7, with D possibly matching TRBD1 (5 bases). The CDR3 extends over 14 amino acids. Germline CDR1 reads SNHLY; CDR2 reads FYNNEI. Trimming left V 6 bases short and J 7 bases short, with 19 bases between.

The gene calls are TRBV10-2 and TRBJ2-7; D is unresolved. The V and J ends lost 0 bases and 6 bases respectively, with 6 bases between them. The CDR3 runs to 12 residues. CDR1 is WSHSY and CDR2 is SAAADI in the germline V gene. The CDR3 reads CASSESSLEQYF. CDR3 DNA sequence: TGCGCCAGCAGTGAGTCGTCACTCGAGCAGTACTTC.

The J gene is TRBJ2-7, the V gene TRBV7-9; D may be TRBD2 (5 bases). The CDR3 is 14 amino acids. From germline, CDR1 is SEHNR and CDR2 FQNEAQ (reference sequence). Trimming stripped 1 base from V and 2 bases from J, with 9 bases between. In nucleotides, the CDR3 is TGTGCCAGCAGCTTAGGGACTTATCCCTACGAGCAGTACTTC. Residues: CASSLGTYPYEQYF.

This sequence joins TRBV9 and TRBJ2-7; D not resolved. This CDR3 has 14 amino acids. V lost 0 bases and J 5 bases, leaving 12 bases between the germline ends. Germline CDR1 reads SGDLS; CDR2 reads YYNGEE. DNA for the CDR3: TGTGCCAGCAGCGTAGAGCCCCGGAGTGACGAGCAGTACTTC. It specifies CASSVEPRSDEQYF.

The chain joins TRBV7-9 to TRBJ1-1, with TRBD1 matching 8 bases. CDR3 length equals 13 residues. The junction had 7 bases not matched to a gene; V was cut back by 8 bases and J by 5 bases. CDR1 and CDR2 (germline): SEHNR, FQNEAQ (reference sequence). CDR3 nucleotide sequence: TGTGCCAGCGGGGCAGGGGGCAGGACTGAAGCTTTCTTT. Residues: CASGAGGRTEAFF.

This sequence joins TRBV6-1 and TRBJ1-5; 7 bases line up with TRBD1. The length of the CDR3 is 17 residues. Trimming at V came to 2 bases and at J to 3 bases, leaving 10 bases not matched to a gene. Germline CDR1 MNHNS, CDR2 SASEGT. The CDR3: CASSELGVQGYNQPQHF. In nucleotides, the CDR3 is TGTGCCAGCAGTGAATTAGGGGTACAGGGGTACAATCAGCCCCAGCATTTT.

The chain has TRBV6-1 and TRBJ1-1, with 7 nucleotides matching TRBD1. CDR1 is MNHNS and CDR2 is SASEGT in the germline V gene. This CDR3 is 17 amino acids long. J was trimmed by 0 bases and V by 4 bases; bases with no gene match: 11. The CDR3 here is CASSVQGTAFMNTEAFF. The CDR3 DNA sequence: TGTGCCAGCAGTGTACAAGGGACAGCGTTTATGAACACTGAAGCTTTCTTT.

The gene calls are TRBV27 and TRBJ1-2; 11 nucleotides line up with TRBD1. Germline CDR1 MNHEY, CDR2 SMNVEV (reference sequence). The CDR3 contains 14 residues. Trimming removed 6 bases from V and 5 bases from J; junction bases left unmatched: 5. The CDR3 bases are TGTGCCAGCAGCCTCGGGACAGGGGGGTATGGCTACACCTTC. This encodes CASSLGTGGYGYTF.

The gene calls are TRBV9 and TRBJ2-5; 15 nucleotides line up with TRBD2. V lost 4 bases and J lost 5; bases outside the gene matches: 6. Germline V gene sequence: CDR1 SGDLS, CDR2 YYNGEE. The CDR3 length is 16 residues. Here the CDR3 DNA reads TGTGCCAGCAGCCCTCGTGGACTAGCGGGAGGGGAGACCCAGTACTTC. This codes for CASSPRGLAGGETQYF.

The genes are TRBV5-1 and TRBJ2-3; 9 nucleotides match TRBD2. The V gene's germline CDR1 is SGHRS and CDR2 YFSETQ. This CDR3 contains 15 residues. Trimming cost V 5 bases and J 4 bases; bases outside gene matches: 8. The CDR3, as DNA: TGCGCCAGCAGGAGGGGGCTAGCGGGGCCAGATACGCAGTATTTT. Encoded protein: CASRRGLAGPDTQYF.

The J gene is TRBJ2-2, the V gene TRBV9; D remains unclear. V was pared by 4 bases and J by 7 bases, with 11 bases between. Germline loops: CDR1 SGDLS, CDR2 YYNGEE. The CDR3 covers 13 residues. CDR3 sequence: CASSIYSHGELFF. CDR3 coding DNA: TGTGCCAGCAGCATATACAGTCACGGGGAGCTGTTTTTT.

The J gene is TRBJ2-7, the V gene TRBV5-1, with 7 bases fitting TRBD1. The CDR3 sequence is 15 residues long. Germline values: CDR1 SGHRS, CDR2 YFSETQ. The junction had 9 bases not matched to a gene; V was cut back by 4 bases and J by 2 bases. CDR3 sequence: CASSNLDRTAYEQYF. CDR3 in DNA: TGCGCCAGCAGCAACCTGGACAGGACCGCCTACGAGCAGTACTTC.

V usage is TRBV6-5 and J usage is TRBJ1-3; D might be TRBD1 (6 bases). V shed 6 bases and J shed 7 bases, with 13 bases lying between them. The V gene's germline CDR1 is MNHEY and CDR2 SVGAGI. The CDR3 has 13 amino acids. The CDR3 DNA follows: TGTGCCAGCAGAGAAACAGGGTACAACACCATATATTTT. It translates to CASRETGYNTIYF.

Here the CDR3 reads CASSQDSGTGYYEQYF. The CDR3 DNA follows: TGCGCCAGCAGCCAAGATTCGGGGACAGGGTACTACGAGCAGTACTTC. The chain employs TRBV4-3 and TRBJ2-7, with 9 bases lining up with TRBD1. Looked up from germline, CDR1 is LGHNA and CDR2 is YSLEER. V lost 0 bases and J lost 3; bases outside the gene matches: 6. CDR3 length: 16 amino acids.